This TCR beta chain was sequenced in a study of blood T cell repertoires in COVID-19. Study-wide context: Samples representing acute and convalescent COVID-19 were sourced from the United States, Italy and Spain.

The CDR3 extends over 15 amino acids. The germline gives CDR1 KGHSH, CDR2 LQKENI. Trimming took off 1 base at V and 7 bases at J, with 13 bases between the two ends. Individuals drawn from 24 US areas were roughly 18 to 100 years old. Recovered status applied to Cohort 3 donors who had two consecutive negative PCRs. It also applied to those with clearance or with symptom resolution. In the source study's methods: The authors estimated nucleated cell counts from reference gene primer amplification. Clones were read by immunoSEQ multiplex PCR, and TCRdb kept only the in-frame ones, dropping some. Clone size and V and J calls were adopted from that table, with D and trimming inferred from the DNA. The repertoire includes 150,000 to 200,000 clones, around 80% of them detected once, and 13% sits in the top ten.

The origin of this receptor is a woman aged 55-75 years who had recovered from COVID-19. Sequencing was performed on PBMCs or T cells enriched from blood (not recorded which). This chain uses TRBV18 with TRBJ1-4, with a possible D match to TRBD1 (6 bases). CDR3 DNA sequence: TGTGCCAGCTCACCACGCGTAGGGGGTGGTGAAAAACTGTTTTTT. Translation: CASSPRVGGGEKLFF.